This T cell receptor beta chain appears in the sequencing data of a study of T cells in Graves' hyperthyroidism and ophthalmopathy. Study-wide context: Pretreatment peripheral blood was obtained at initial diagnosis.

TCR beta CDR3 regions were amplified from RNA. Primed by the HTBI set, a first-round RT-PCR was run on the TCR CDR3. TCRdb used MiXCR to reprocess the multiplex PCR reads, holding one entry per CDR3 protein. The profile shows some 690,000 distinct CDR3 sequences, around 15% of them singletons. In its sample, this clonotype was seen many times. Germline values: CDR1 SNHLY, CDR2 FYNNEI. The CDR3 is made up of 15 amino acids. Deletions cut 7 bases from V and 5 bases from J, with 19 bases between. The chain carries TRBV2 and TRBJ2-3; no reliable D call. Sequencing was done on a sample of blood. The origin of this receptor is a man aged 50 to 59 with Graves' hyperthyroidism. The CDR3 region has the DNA TGTGCCAGCATCGATGGTCACAAGTTGATAGATACGCAGTATTTT. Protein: CASIDGHKLIDTQYF.